Below are 27 T cell receptor beta chains sequenced from a single sample in a study of T cells in Graves' hyperthyroidism and ophthalmopathy. RNA transcripts were the template for amplifying TCR beta CDR3 regions. Using the HTBI primer set, a first-round RT-PCR was run on the TCR CDR3. One entry per CDR3 protein results from TCRdb running MiXCR on the multiplex PCR reads. In the table there are 400,000 or so distinct CDR3 sequences, around 13% of which are singletons. The sample consisted of blood. These receptors were obtained from a woman in her twenties or thirties with Graves' ophthalmopathy.

V gene TRBV4-2 combines with J gene TRBJ2-5, with TRBD2 identical over 11 bases. CDR1 is LGHNA, CDR2 YNFKEQ, per germline. CDR3 length: 18 amino acids. The junction had 13 bases not matched to a gene; V was cut back by 4 bases and J by 3 bases. CDR3 DNA sequence: TGTGCCAGCAGCCCGACAAGATTAGGGACTAGCGGAAAAGAGACCCAGTACTTC. Protein product: CASSPTRLGTSGKETQYF.

This clonotype was picked up a small number of times. The V and J genes are TRBV5-8 and TRBJ2-5; possibly TRBD1 or TRBD2 for D (5 bases each). Trimming took off 0 bases at V and 5 bases at J, with 14 bases between the two ends. CDR3 size: 15 residues. In germline, CDR1 is SGHTS, CDR2 YDEGEE. This CDR3 is CASSLEGRLVETQYF. The CDR3 coding sequence is TGTGCCAGCAGCTTGGAGGGACGCTTGGTGGAGACCCAGTACTTC.

In this sample, this clonotype turned up a few times. V gene TRBV6-1 combines with J gene TRBJ2-2; D ambiguous. Germline CDR1 reads MNHNS; CDR2 reads SASEGT. The V gene lost 5 bases and the J gene lost 1 base, with 8 bases spanning the gap. This CDR3 region has 14 residues. The CDR3 loop reads CASSYLQNTGELFF. CDR3 nucleotides: TGTGCCAGCAGTTATCTTCAGAACACCGGGGAGCTGTTTTTT.

J is TRBJ2-1 and V is TRBV5-1; 7 nucleotides align to TRBD1. CDR1 is SGHRS, CDR2 YFSETQ, per germline. V trimming: 5 bases; J trimming: 8 bases; junction bases outside the gene matches: 13. The CDR3 spans 15 residues. CDR3 sequence reads: CASSETSQGVDEQFF. The CDR3 DNA follows: TGCGCCAGCAGTGAGACGTCCCAGGGGGTGGATGAGCAGTTCTTC.

This clonotype was picked up many times. The chain links TRBV2 to TRBJ2-1, with no clear D. This CDR3 comprises 15 residues. Germline V gene sequence: CDR1 SNHLY, CDR2 FYNNEI. V lost 2 bases and J lost 0, with 8 bases in between. The DNA of the CDR3 is TGTGCCAGCAGTGAAACAGTCAGCTCCTACAATGAGCAGTTCTTC. It translates to CASSETVSSYNEQFF.

In this sample, this clonotype turned up a few times. This chain joins TRBV7-9 and TRBJ1-6; D remains unclear. Germline-derived CDR1 and CDR2 are SEHNR and FQNEAQ (reference sequence). This CDR3 is built from 20 residues. Trimming left V 5 bases short and J 11 bases short, with 34 bases between. The CDR3 DNA is TGTGCCAGCAGCCACCCCCTGGGCCACGATGCTGGACGAGGTTTGACACCCCTCCACTTT. It is translated as CASSHPLGHDAGRGLTPLHF.

The table lists this clonotype with many counts. The chain couples TRBV12-3 or TRBV12-4 to TRBJ1-5; D perhaps matches TRBD1 (5 bases). Trimming cost V 5 bases and J 4 bases, with 15 bases left between them. This CDR3 comprises 15 residues. CDR3 nucleotides: TGTGCCAGCAGTGGGAAGGGACGGGCAAATCAGCCCCAGCATTTT. It encodes CASSGKGRANQPQHF.

This clonotype was observed many times. This chain joins TRBV29-1 and TRBJ2-7, with 11 positions matching TRBD1. V trimming: 4 bases; J trimming: 2 bases; junction bases outside the gene matches: 10. CDR3 length: 16 residues. Looked up from germline, CDR1 is SQVTM and CDR2 is ANQGSEA. The CDR3 DNA follows: TGCAGCGTTGTCTTATTGCGGGACAGGGGGACCTACGAGCAGTACTTC. It yields the protein CSVVLLRDRGTYEQYF.

This clonotype was picked up many times. The chain carries TRBV28 and TRBJ1-2; a weak D match, TRBD1 (5 bases). This CDR3 spans 13 amino acids. The germline V gene has CDR1 MDHEN and CDR2 SYDVKM. V was cut by 11 bases and J by 2 bases, with 15 bases left in between. The CDR3 bases are TGTGCCTTTGGGGCAGCCAACAACTATGGCTACACCTTC. This encodes CAFGAANNYGYTF.

V usage is TRBV29-1 and J usage is TRBJ1-5; D uncertain. Looked up from germline, CDR1 is SQVTM and CDR2 is ANQGSEA. V was shortened by 6 bases and J by 0 bases, with 9 bases between the two germline ends. CDR3 size: 13 residues. This chain's CDR3 is CSVAENSNQPQHF. The CDR3 region has the DNA TGCAGCGTCGCCGAAAATAGCAATCAGCCCCAGCATTTT.

Ten or more counts support this clonotype. V usage is TRBV20-1 and J usage is TRBJ1-2; 7 nucleotides align to TRBD1. The V gene end was trimmed by 6 bases and the J gene end by 2 bases; junction bases not matched to a gene: 6. The CDR3 runs 13 residues. Per germline, CDR1 DFQATT and CDR2 SNEGSKA (reference sequence). CDR3 in amino acids: CSASLGQNYGYTF. CDR3 in DNA: TGCAGTGCCAGCCTGGGACAGAACTATGGCTACACCTTC.

On this clonotype itself: A much larger clone is a single base away; this may be a read error. V is TRBV20-1 and J is TRBJ2-3; no clear D. CDR3 size: 11 residues. Germline V gene sequence: CDR1 DFQATT, CDR2 SNEGSKA (reference sequence). The CDR3 sequence: CNARDYTTQYF. In DNA form, the CDR3 reads TGCAATGCTAGGGATTACACCACGCAGTATTTT.

Points on this clonotype: This may come from a read error, since a much larger clone is one base off. It is likely a read error, because the conserved phenylalanine at the end of the CDR3 is missing. The chain employs TRBV6-1 and TRBJ2-1; 7 nucleotides match TRBD1. The CDR3 is 14 amino acids. Germline lookup yields CDR1 MNHNS and CDR2 SASEGT. J was trimmed by 3 bases and V by 7 bases; bases with no gene match: 6. Written as DNA, the CDR3 is TGTGCCAGCACCGCAGGGGGAGACTACAATGAGCAGTTCCTC. Translation gives CASTAGGDYNEQFL.

This clonotype was seen more than once but under ten times. The chain links TRBV19 to TRBJ1-2; D not resolved. The CDR3 extends over 14 amino acids. Trimming removed 5 bases at V and 2 bases at J, with 12 bases between. The germline V gene has CDR1 LNHDA and CDR2 SQIVND (reference sequence). The CDR3 spells CASSPRAENYGYTF. DNA for the CDR3: TGTGCCAGTAGTCCCCGGGCGGAGAACTATGGCTACACCTTC.

This chain links TRBV6-4 with TRBJ2-3; 12 positions match TRBD2. The CDR3 is 16 residues long. Germline values: CDR1 MRHNA, CDR2 SNTAGT. J was trimmed by 2 bases and V by 2 bases; bases with no gene match: 2. CDR3 sequence: CASSDASGGATDTQYF. CDR3 nucleotide sequence: TGTGCCAGCAGTGACGCTAGCGGGGGGGCCACAGATACGCAGTATTTT.

In this sample, this clonotype turned up many times. The chain uses TRBV12-3 or TRBV12-4 and TRBJ1-3, with 8 bases that match TRBD1. V shed 3 bases and J 3 bases; nucleotides not matched to a gene: 4. The CDR3 runs to 15 residues. As DNA, the CDR3 is TGTGCCAGCAGTTTGGACAGGGTGGATGGAAACACCATATATTTT. Its translation: CASSLDRVDGNTIYF.

This clonotype was observed once. A clone one base away is much larger, so this may be a read error. The V call is TRBV12-3 or TRBV12-4, the J call TRBJ2-7, with D tentatively TRBD1 or TRBD2 (5 bases each). The CDR3 totals 14 residues. Trimming removed 7 bases from V and 6 bases from J, with 19 bases in between. Here the CDR3 reads CASISDTGSGEQYF. The DNA for the CDR3 is TGTGCCAGCATCTCGGACACGGGGAGTGGCGAGCAGTACTTC.

In this sample, this clonotype turned up many times. The chain uses TRBV6-1 and TRBJ1-1, with no clear D. Between the trimmed V and J ends, which lost 7 bases and 1 base, there was a span of 16 bases. The CDR3 totals 15 residues. Germline values: CDR1 MNHNS, CDR2 SASEGT. CDR3 DNA: TGTGCCAGCACCAACGGCGGGGTAGAGAACACTGAAGCTTTCTTT. It is translated as CASTNGGVENTEAFF.

This clonotype was seen repeatedly, ten times or more. This sequence joins TRBV6-1 and TRBJ1-2; weak D call: TRBD1 (5 bases). The CDR3 is made up of 14 amino acids. With 7 bases removed from V and 6 bases from J, the gap between germline ends came to 18 bases. Germline lookup yields CDR1 MNHNS and CDR2 SASEGT. The CDR3 loop is CASKEAGAGDGYTF. CDR3 nucleotide sequence: TGTGCCAGCAAAGAGGCCGGGGCCGGGGATGGCTACACCTTC.

This clonotype was seen a few times. The gene calls are TRBV12-3 or TRBV12-4 and TRBJ1-2; D gene unclear. Trimming removed 4 bases at V and 7 bases at J, with 16 bases between. The CDR3 runs to 14 residues. The chain's CDR3 is CASSSPPGSGGYTF. The CDR3 DNA follows: TGTGCCAGCAGTTCCCCACCAGGAAGCGGTGGCTACACCTTC.

This clonotype was counted at least ten times. This chain connects TRBV7-3 to TRBJ2-3, with TRBD2 as a possible D gene (6 bases). Between the trimmed V and J ends, which lost 2 bases and 4 bases, there was a span of 16 bases. CDR1 is SGHTA, CDR2 FQGTGA, per germline. The CDR3 runs to 16 residues. The CDR3 DNA is TGTGCCAGCAGCTTAGGGGCGGATCCGGGGGCAGATACGCAGTATTTT. Translation: CASSLGADPGADTQYF.

This rearrangement joins TRBV28 to TRBJ2-7; 7 bases are a match to TRBD1. Trimming took 5 bases from V and 4 from J; bases not matched to a gene: 5. Germline V lookup: CDR1 MDHEN, CDR2 SYDVKM. The CDR3 sequence is 13 residues long. In DNA, the CDR3 is TGTGCCAGCAGTGGGACAGCAAAGTACGAGCAGTACTTC. Protein sequence: CASSGTAKYEQYF.

This clonotype was observed a few times. The chain combines TRBV20-1 with TRBJ2-1; no clear D gene. V was shortened by 0 bases and J by 7 bases, with 16 bases between the two germline ends. The germline V gene has CDR1 DFQATT and CDR2 SNEGSKA (reference sequence). The CDR3 is 15 residues long. The CDR3 sequence is CSARDPLRGVNEQFF. CDR3 DNA sequence: TGCAGTGCTAGAGATCCTTTGCGTGGGGTAAATGAGCAGTTCTTC.

The chain carries TRBV6-9 and TRBJ1-5; no firm D call. Germline V gene lookup returns CDR1 MNHGY and CDR2 SVAAGI. The germline V and J ends were trimmed by 4 bases and 2 bases, with 12 bases remaining between them. The CDR3 consists of 15 residues. CDR3 amino acids: CASSSLAGGNQPQHF. The DNA for the CDR3 is TGTGCCAGCAGTTCGCTGGCAGGCGGCAATCAGCCCCAGCATTTT.

The rearrangement joins TRBV6-6 to TRBJ1-2; possible D gene TRBD1, 6 bases. CDR1 and CDR2 from the germline V gene are MNHNY and SVGAGI (reference sequence). The CDR3 has 16 amino acids. V dropped 0 bases and J dropped 6 bases, with 17 bases sitting between them. The CDR3 loop reads CASSYSKGGWSDGYTF. In nucleotides, the CDR3 is TGTGCCAGCAGTTACTCAAAGGGGGGGTGGTCAGATGGCTACACCTTC.

As regards this clonotype: Relative to the germline gene, one junction end is altered; a read error may explain this. The V and J genes are TRBV28 and TRBJ2-1; D perhaps matches TRBD2 (6 bases). Looked up from germline, CDR1 is MDHEN and CDR2 is SYDVKM. This CDR3 comprises 16 residues. The CDR3 region has the DNA TGTGCCAGCAGGGCATGGAGCGGGTCCTCCTCCAATGAGCAGTTCTTC. This codes for CASRAWSGSSSNEQFF. Looking up the rest from reference TRBV28 and TRBJ2-1 gives the full variable domain: DVKVTQSSRYLVKRTGEKVFLECVQDMDHENMFWYRQDPGLGLRLIYFSYDVKMKEKGDIPEGYSVSREKKERFSLILESASTNQTSMYLCASRAWSGSSSNEQFFGPGTRLTVL.

Many counts were recorded for this clonotype. The genes are TRBV7-3 and TRBJ1-4; no clear D gene. Germline CDR1 and CDR2: SGHTA and FQGTGA. Trimming took off 0 bases at V and 8 bases at J, with 10 bases between the two ends. CDR3 length: 14 amino acids. CDR3 loop: CASSLTAVDEKLFF. In DNA form, the CDR3 reads TGTGCCAGCAGCTTAACAGCGGTAGACGAAAAACTGTTTTTT.